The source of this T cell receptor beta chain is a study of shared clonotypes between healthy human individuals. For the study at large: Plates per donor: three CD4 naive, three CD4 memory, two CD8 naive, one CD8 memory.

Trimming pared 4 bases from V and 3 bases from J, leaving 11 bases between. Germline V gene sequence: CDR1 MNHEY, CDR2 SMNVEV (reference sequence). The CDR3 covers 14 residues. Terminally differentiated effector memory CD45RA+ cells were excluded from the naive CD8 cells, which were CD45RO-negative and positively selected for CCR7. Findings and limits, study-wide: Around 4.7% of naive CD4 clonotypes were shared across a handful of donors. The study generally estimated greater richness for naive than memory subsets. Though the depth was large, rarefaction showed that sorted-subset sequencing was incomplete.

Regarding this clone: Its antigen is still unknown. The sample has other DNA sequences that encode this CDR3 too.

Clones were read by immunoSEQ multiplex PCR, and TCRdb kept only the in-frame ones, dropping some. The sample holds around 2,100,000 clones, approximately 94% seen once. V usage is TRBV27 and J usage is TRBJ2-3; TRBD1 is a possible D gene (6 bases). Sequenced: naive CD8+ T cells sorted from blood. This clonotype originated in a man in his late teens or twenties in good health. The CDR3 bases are TGTGCCAGCAGTTCCCTGGACAGTACAGATACGCAGTATTTT. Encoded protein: CASSSLDSTDTQYF.